This TCR beta chain was sequenced during a study of T cell changes during pregnancy in multiple sclerosis. There are 16 residues in the CDR3. Germline V gene lookup returns CDR1 SGHRS and CDR2 YFSETQ. Trimming cost V 4 bases and J 5 bases; bases outside gene matches: 8. TCRdb's copy holds only in-frame clones and misses some; the assay was immunoSEQ multiplex PCR. In the table there are roughly 100,000 clones, around nine tenths of which are singletons. The source of this sequence is a female donor in good health, enrolled as a control in a pregnancy study. The chain combines TRBV5-1 with TRBJ1-6; 8 bases are a match to TRBD1. The sequences come from peripheral blood, collected in the second trimester of pregnancy. CDR3 nucleotides: TGCGCCAGCAGCCCGCGCGGGACAGGAGATAATTCACCCCTCCACTTT. Translating gives CASSPRGTGDNSPLHF.